This TCR beta chain was sequenced for a study of CD8+ T cells in alopecia areata. The study's findings and limits: Lesional scalp, especially alopecia totalis/universalis, showed higher clonality than normal scalp.

Treatment given: oral pan-JAK inhibitor, 5-10 mg twice daily. Sampling of alopecia areata patients yielded lesional scalp punch biopsies as well as peripheral blood. Cell sorting was applied to PBMCs, and CD4+ and CD8+ T cells were collected. Note on this clone: Its antigen is undetermined.

V was trimmed by 5 bases and J by 6 bases, leaving 17 bases between them. The CDR3 loop spans 14 amino acids. Germline V gives CDR1 MNHEY, CDR2 SMNVEV (reference sequence). Sequencing relied on a cDNA template that was reverse transcribed from extracted RNA. Repertoires were generated with immunoSEQ multiplex PCR, while TCRdb's copy carries only in-frame clones and drops some. The sample has over 150,000 clones, around half seen once. This receptor was taken from a human donor with alopecia areata. The sequencing used CD8+ T cells sorted from blood, collected at week 24, from a patient treated with tofacitinib. The rearrangement joins TRBV27 to TRBJ2-7, with a weak D call TRBD1 (6 bases). CDR3 loop: CASSATGPRGEQYF. CDR3 DNA: TGTGCCAGCAGTGCGACAGGTCCCCGGGGCGAGCAGTACTTC.